The rows below give T cell receptor beta chains drawn from one sample of a study of T cell responses to AZD1222 COVID-19 vaccine. Assay used: immunoSEQ multiplex PCR; TCRdb lists only in-frame clones, some missing. This table holds some 150,000 clones, around nine tenths found once. Sequencing used peripheral blood, obtained 28 days after the second AZD1222 dose. The receptors were gathered from an adult who received the AZD1222 COVID-19 vaccine. Each CDR3 is given with its conserved first and last residue. D genes are given only for firm matches. Some rows have no size entry. The others give once, few or many, or a class for an expanded clone.

d_call: TRBD1; v_call: TRBV4-2; j_call: TRBJ1-6; clone_size: NA; cdr3_aa: CASTVGGGNSPLHF; cdr3_nt: TGTGCCAGTACTGTAGGGGGCGGAAATTCACCCCTCCACTTT
d_call: NA; v_call: TRBV28; j_call: TRBJ2-3; clone_size: NA; cdr3_aa: CASSSAPQYF; cdr3_nt: TGTGCCAGCTCAAGTGCACCCCAGTATTTT
d_call: TRBD1; v_call: TRBV2; j_call: TRBJ1-1; clone_size: NA; cdr3_aa: CASSRQGYPEAFF; cdr3_nt: TGTGCCAGCAGTAGACAGGGGTACCCTGAAGCTTTCTTT
d_call: NA; v_call: TRBV7-2; j_call: TRBJ1-1; clone_size: NA; cdr3_aa: CASSRNREVGAFF; cdr3_nt: TGTGCCAGCAGCCGCAACAGGGAGGTAGGAGCTTTCTTT
d_call: NA; v_call: TRBV5-5; j_call: TRBJ1-1; clone_size: NA; cdr3_aa: CASSLAWTSAYAEAFF; cdr3_nt: TGTGCCAGCAGCTTGGCATGGACATCTGCCTACGCTGAAGCTTTCTTT
d_call: TRBD2; v_call: TRBV6-5; j_call: TRBJ2-2; clone_size: NA; cdr3_aa: CASSSLAGRTGELFF; cdr3_nt: TGTGCCAGCAGTTCTCTAGCGGGGAGGACCGGGGAGCTGTTTTTT
d_call: TRBD1; v_call: TRBV5-4; j_call: TRBJ2-5; clone_size: NA; cdr3_aa: CASSSGQVKETQYF; cdr3_nt: TGTGCCAGCAGCTCAGGACAGGTGAAAGAGACCCAGTACTTC
d_call: NA; v_call: TRBV12-3/TRBV12-4; j_call: TRBJ2-1; clone_size: once; cdr3_aa: CASSLSDEQFF; cdr3_nt: TGTGCCAGCAGTTTGAGCGATGAGCAGTTCTTC
d_call: NA; v_call: TRBV7-3; j_call: TRBJ2-1; clone_size: NA; cdr3_aa: CASSSGGEVLNEQFF; cdr3_nt: TGTGCCAGCAGCTCAGGGGGGGAGGTATTAAATGAGCAGTTCTTC
d_call: NA; v_call: TRBV19; j_call: TRBJ2-1; clone_size: NA; cdr3_aa: CASSQGAFNEQFF; cdr3_nt: TGTGCCAGTAGCCAGGGAGCCTTCAATGAGCAGTTCTTC
d_call: TRBD1; v_call: TRBV6-5; j_call: TRBJ1-1; clone_size: NA; cdr3_aa: CASTKTGGTEAFF; cdr3_nt: TGTGCCAGCACCAAAACAGGGGGCACTGAAGCTTTCTTT
d_call: NA; v_call: TRBV6-2/TRBV6-3; j_call: TRBJ1-1; clone_size: NA; cdr3_aa: CASSYDPLRGEAFF; cdr3_nt: TGTGCCAGCAGTTACGACCCCCTTAGGGGGGAAGCTTTCTTT
d_call: NA; v_call: TRBV3-1/TRBV3-2; j_call: TRBJ1-4; clone_size: NA; cdr3_aa: CASSQAGGGTNEKLFF; cdr3_nt: TGTGCCAGCAGCCAAGCAGGCGGGGGCACTAATGAAAAACTGTTTTTT
d_call: NA; v_call: TRBV30; j_call: TRBJ1-5; clone_size: NA; cdr3_aa: CAWSGESGLSSNQPQHF; cdr3_nt: TGTGCCTGGAGTGGTGAGTCCGGTCTCTCTAGCAATCAGCCCCAGCATTTT
d_call: TRBD1; v_call: TRBV2; j_call: TRBJ1-2; clone_size: NA; cdr3_aa: CASRQGEGYTF; cdr3_nt: TGTGCCAGCCGACAGGGTGAAGGCTACACCTTC
d_call: NA; v_call: TRBV2; j_call: TRBJ1-2; clone_size: NA; cdr3_aa: CATLHPDPGEGYTF; cdr3_nt: TGTGCCACCTTACACCCGGACCCGGGGGAGGGCTACACCTTC
d_call: TRBD1; v_call: TRBV4-1; j_call: TRBJ1-2; clone_size: NA; cdr3_aa: CASSQATGGNYGYTF; cdr3_nt: TGCGCCAGCAGCCAAGCGACAGGGGGTAACTATGGCTACACCTTC